The 18 T cell receptor beta chains given below trace back to one sample, sequenced in a study of T cell clonality in common variable immunodeficiency. Profiling relied on immunoSEQ multiplex PCR, and the TCRdb table lists in-frame clones only, not all of them. This sample shows approximately 34,000 clones and no singletons; 2.5% to 3.5% rests with the ten largest. The sequencing sample was made of peripheral blood mononuclear cells. All receptors derive from a person between 18 and 75 years old in good health.

This clone was counted ten times or more. The observed sequence ends 3 residues before the CDR3 terminus, with the missing tail filled in from the germline J gene. V is TRBV7-2 and J is TRBJ2-3, with D perhaps matching TRBD2 (7 bases). The CDR3 has 16 residues. The V and J ends lost 0 bases and 2 bases respectively, with 12 bases between them. Germline CDR1 is SGHTA and CDR2 is FQGNSA. CDR3 bases read: TGTGCCAGCAGCTTAGCGGGGGGGCGTGACACAGATACG. It codes for CASSLAGGRDTDT. The whole CDR3 protein reads CASSLAGGRDTDTQYF. Full variable domain (rest looked up from reference TRBV7-2 and TRBJ2-3): GAGVSQSPSNKVTEKGKDVELRCDPISGHTALYWYRQSLGQGLEFLIYFQGNSAPDKSGLPSDRFSAERTGGSVSTLTIQRTQQEDSAVYLCASSLAGGRDTDTQYFGPGTRLTVL.

This clone was seen many times. The CDR3 is cut off 3 residues early in the read; its end comes from the germline J gene. The chain combines TRBV30 with TRBJ2-5; 12 bases are a match to TRBD2. This CDR3 comprises 15 residues. The ends lost 3 bases at V and 2 bases at J; junction bases unmatched: 4. The germline V gene encodes CDR1 GTSNPN and CDR2 SVGIG (reference sequence). The CDR3 DNA, read in part, is TGTGCCTGGAGCCGCGGACTAGCGGGGCAAGAGACC. This sequence encodes CAWSRGLAGQET. The whole CDR3 region reads CAWSRGLAGQETQYF.

This clone was recorded at least ten times. The read stops 3 residues short of the end of the CDR3; the missing end is completed from the germline J gene. The rearrangement links TRBV19 to TRBJ2-5, with 10 bases identical to TRBD1. CDR1 is LNHDA, CDR2 SQIVND, per germline (reference sequence). Trimming took 5 bases from V and 5 from J; bases not matched to a gene: 8. The CDR3 contains 15 residues. The CDR3 region is CASSSGQGTWETQYF. CDR3 DNA, as far as it was read: TGTGCCAGTAGTTCGGGACAGGGGACCTGGGAGACC.

This clone has a count of ten or more. The read is 3 residues too short to cover the CDR3 end, so that end is filled in from the germline J gene. The chain uses TRBV27 and TRBJ2-1, with 11 bases aligning to TRBD2. V lost 6 bases, J lost 7 bases, and 8 bases stayed unmatched. Germline V gives CDR1 MNHEY, CDR2 SMNVEV (reference sequence). This CDR3 region has 15 residues. Partial CDR3 DNA: TGTGCCAGCAGACTAGCGGGAGCCATGGGAAATGAG. This translates into CASRLAGAMGNE. The full CDR3 is CASRLAGAMGNEQFF.

This clone was seen many times. The read halts 3 residues ahead of the CDR3 end, with the missing end drawn from the germline J gene. The gene calls are TRBV11-2 and TRBJ2-5; D remains unclear. The V end was cut by 0 bases, the J end by 5 bases, with 10 bases between. The CDR3 has 14 amino acids. CDR1 and CDR2 from the germline V gene are SGHAT and FQNNGV. CDR3 DNA, as far as it was read: TGTGCCAGCAGCTTAGATAATTTTATGGAGACC. Protein product: CASSLDNFMET. The CDR3, in full, reads CASSLDNFMETQYF.

This clone was counted ten times or more. The read terminates 3 residues before the CDR3 end, so the remaining end is supplied by the germline J gene. V gene TRBV5-1 combines with J gene TRBJ1-1; 7 bases line up with TRBD1. V gave up 0 bases and J gave up 3 bases; unmatched junction bases: 5. The CDR3 contains 15 residues. Germline loops: CDR1 SGHRS, CDR2 YFSETQ. The CDR3: CASSLVGQGDTEAFF. The DNA read from the CDR3 is TGCGCCAGCAGCTTGGTTGGGCAGGGGGACACTGAA.

This clone came up many times. The read gets to within 3 residues of the CDR3 end, and the germline J gene fills in the rest. The chain is built from TRBV28 and TRBJ2-1, with D possibly matching TRBD1 (5 bases). V was pared by 6 bases and J by 6 bases, with 12 bases between. Looked up from germline, CDR1 is MDHEN and CDR2 is SYDVKM. This CDR3 has 13 residues. CDR3 DNA, as far as it was read: TGTGCCAGCAGAGTAGACAGACTCAATGAG. This encodes CASRVDRLNE. Given in full, the CDR3 is CASRVDRLNEQFF.

This clone came up many times. The read terminates 3 residues ahead of where the CDR3 ends, so the germline J gene completes it. The V and J genes are TRBV11-3 and TRBJ2-7, with 9 bases lining up with TRBD2. V was clipped by 4 bases and J by 5 bases; unmatched bases: 9. This CDR3 has 15 residues. Germline V gene data show CDR1 as SGHNT and CDR2 as YENEEA. CDR3 bases read: TGTGCCAGCAGCTCCTCCAGCGGGAGGTCCCACGAG. Translating gives CASSSSSGRSHE. The complete CDR3 sequence is CASSSSSGRSHEQYF.

Ten or more counts support this clone. With the read ending 3 residues before the CDR3 end, the germline J gene is used to fill in that end. The chain couples TRBV5-5 to TRBJ2-2; tentative D call: TRBD2 (6 bases). In germline, CDR1 is SGHKS, CDR2 YYEKEE (reference sequence). The CDR3 runs to 14 residues. The V end lost 2 bases, the J end lost 6 bases, and 11 bases lay between the germline ends. The CDR3 here is CASSLSPSAGELFF. CDR3 DNA, as far as it was read: TGTGCCAGCAGCTTAAGTCCTAGCGCCGGGGAG.

The CDR3 is CASNNSGNTIYF. CDR3 DNA (partial): TGTGCCAGCAACAACTCTGGAAACACC. V usage is TRBV6-2 or TRBV6-3 and J usage is TRBJ1-3; the D is unclear. The read falls 3 residues short of the CDR3 end, and the missing part is taken from the germline J gene. Trimming took off 7 bases at V and 0 bases at J, with 4 bases between the two ends. CDR3 length: 12 residues. CDR1 and CDR2 (germline): MNHEY, SVGEGT.

This clone was detected many times. The CDR3 end is not reached by the read, which stops 3 residues before it; the germline J gene fills it in. The J gene is TRBJ2-5, the V gene TRBV19; 8 nucleotides agree with TRBD2. CDR3 size: 16 residues. From germline, CDR1 is LNHDA and CDR2 SQIVND (reference sequence). The ends lost 5 bases at V and 0 bases at J; junction bases unmatched: 8. The chain's CDR3 is CASSAAGLVYQETQYF. The CDR3 bases that were read are TGTGCCAGTAGTGCGGCGGGACTAGTGTACCAAGAGACC.

This clone was detected ten times or more. The DNA ends 3 residues before the CDR3 does, and the rest of the CDR3 is filled in from the germline J gene. V and J are TRBV2 and TRBJ1-5; TRBD1 aligns across 9 bases. Per the germline V gene, CDR1 is SNHLY and CDR2 is FYNNEI. This CDR3 is built from 18 residues. Unmatched junction bases numbered 14, after V lost 6 bases and J lost 2 bases. Incomplete CDR3 DNA: TGTGCCAGCAGCGCCCGGGGACAGGGAGGGGGAGGCAATCAGCCC. Protein product: CASSARGQGGGGNQP. The full CDR3 is CASSARGQGGGGNQPQHF. Variable domain in full (rest from reference TRBV2 and TRBJ1-5): EPEVTQTPSHQVTQMGQEVILRCVPISNHLYFYWYRQILGQKVEFLVSFYNNEISEKSEIFDDQFSVERPDGSNFTLKIRSTKLEDSAMYFCASSARGQGGGGNQPQHFGDGTRLSIL.

This clone was picked up many times. The read comes to an end 3 residues before the CDR3 does, leaving the germline J gene to fill in the end. V usage is TRBV5-1 and J usage is TRBJ2-2; tentative D call: TRBD1 (6 bases). V was trimmed by 0 bases and J by 5 bases, leaving 11 bases between them. This CDR3 is 15 amino acids long. Germline CDR1 reads SGHRS; CDR2 reads YFSETQ. CDR3 bases read: TGCGCCAGCAGCTTGGCAGGGGTAAAGACCGGGGAG. Translated: CASSLAGVKTGE. The whole CDR3 protein reads CASSLAGVKTGELFF.

In its sample, this clone was seen many times. The observed sequence ends 3 residues before the CDR3 terminus, with the missing tail filled in from the germline J gene. V is TRBV19 and J is TRBJ2-3; D is undetermined. Per the germline V gene, CDR1 is LNHDA and CDR2 is SQIVND (reference sequence). V dropped 3 bases and J dropped 1 base, with 11 bases sitting between them. There are 15 residues in the CDR3. CDR3: CASSIGYTRTDTQYF. CDR3 bases read: TGTGCCAGTAGTATCGGGTACACCCGCACAGATACG.

By its share, this clone is medium-sized. The CDR3 goes on 3 residues after the read ends, and that part is filled in from the germline J gene. J is TRBJ1-4 and V is TRBV20-1; 9 bases are a match to TRBD1. This CDR3 spans 15 amino acids. Germline CDR1 and CDR2: DFQATT and SNEGSKA (reference sequence). V was clipped by 2 bases and J by 4 bases; unmatched bases: 5. Partial CDR3 DNA: TGCAGTGCTAGAATACCGGGACAGGGTAATGAAAAA. Its protein is CSARIPGQGNEK. Given in full, the CDR3 is CSARIPGQGNEKLFF.

This clone occurred many times. Read data end 3 residues before the CDR3 end; the end is taken from the germline J gene. The genes are TRBV5-1 and TRBJ1-4, with 7 positions matching TRBD1. Unmatched junction bases numbered 7, after V lost 4 bases and J lost 4 bases. The CDR3 spans 15 residues. CDR1 is SGHRS and CDR2 is YFSETQ in the germline V gene. CDR3 protein: CASSMGQSGNEKLFF. The sequenced CDR3 bases are TGCGCCAGCAGCATGGGACAGTCGGGTAATGAAAAA.

Many counts were recorded for this clone. The sequence runs out 3 residues before the end of the CDR3; the remainder is reconstructed from the germline J gene. The chain links TRBV5-1 to TRBJ1-2; 11 bases align to TRBD1. Germline lookup yields CDR1 SGHRS and CDR2 YFSETQ. V gave up 4 bases and J gave up 4 bases; unmatched junction bases: 6. The CDR3 is made up of 15 amino acids. The CDR3 spells CASSRGTGGSYGYTF. CDR3 DNA (partial): TGCGCCAGCAGCCGAGGGACAGGGGGTAGCTATGGC.

This clone was counted many times. The read is 3 residues too short to cover the CDR3 end, so that end is filled in from the germline J gene. This chain links TRBV5-1 with TRBJ1-6; D is unresolved. The V gene's germline CDR1 is SGHRS and CDR2 YFSETQ. The length of the CDR3 is 13 residues. Between the trimmed V and J ends, which lost 2 bases and 9 bases, there was a span of 9 bases. The CDR3 protein is CASSFESGSPLHF. The sequenced CDR3 bases are TGCGCCAGCAGCTTTGAGAGCGGTTCACCC.